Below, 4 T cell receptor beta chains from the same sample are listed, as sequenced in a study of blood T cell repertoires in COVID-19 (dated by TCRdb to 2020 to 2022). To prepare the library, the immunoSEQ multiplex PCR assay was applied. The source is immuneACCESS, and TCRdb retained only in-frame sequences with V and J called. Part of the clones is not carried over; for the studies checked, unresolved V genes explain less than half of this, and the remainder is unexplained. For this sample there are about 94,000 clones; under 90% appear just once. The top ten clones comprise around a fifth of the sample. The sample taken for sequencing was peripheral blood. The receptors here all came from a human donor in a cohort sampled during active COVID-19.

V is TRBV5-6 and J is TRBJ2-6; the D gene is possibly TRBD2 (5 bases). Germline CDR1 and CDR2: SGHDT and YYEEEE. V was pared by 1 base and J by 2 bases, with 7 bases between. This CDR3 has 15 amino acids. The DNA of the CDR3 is TGTGCCAGCAGCTTGTACGGGGCTGGGGCCAACGTCCTGACTTTC. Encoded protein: CASSLYGAGANVLTF.

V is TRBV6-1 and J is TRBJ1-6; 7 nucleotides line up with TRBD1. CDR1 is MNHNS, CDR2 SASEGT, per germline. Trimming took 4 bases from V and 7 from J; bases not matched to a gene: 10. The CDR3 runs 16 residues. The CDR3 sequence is CASSVTFAGGNSPLHF. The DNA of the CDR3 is TGTGCCAGCAGTGTCACCTTCGCAGGGGGGAATTCACCCCTCCACTTT.

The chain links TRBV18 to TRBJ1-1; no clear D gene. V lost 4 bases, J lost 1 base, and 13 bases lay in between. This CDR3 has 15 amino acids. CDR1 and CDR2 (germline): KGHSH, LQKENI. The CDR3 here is CASSLLGSRNTEAFF. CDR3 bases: TGTGCCAGCTCACTCCTTGGGAGCAGGAACACTGAAGCTTTCTTT.

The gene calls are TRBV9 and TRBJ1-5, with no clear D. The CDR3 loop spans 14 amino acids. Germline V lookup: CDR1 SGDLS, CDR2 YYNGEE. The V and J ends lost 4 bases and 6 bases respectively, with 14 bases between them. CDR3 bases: TGTGCCAGCAGCCTAGGCGGGGTCGCTCAGCCCCAGCATTTT. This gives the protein CASSLGGVAQPQHF.